This T cell receptor (beta chain) appears in the sequencing data of a study of monozygotic twins with inflammatory bowel disease. Study observations and caveats: Those with IBD had lower TCRbeta diversity (inverse Simpson) than their healthy co-twins did. T cell subtypes were not distinguishable in this analysis.

Points on this clonotype: Its antigen is unidentified.

There are 18 residues in the CDR3. Germline V lookup: CDR1 SGHNT, CDR2 YYREEE (reference sequence). Researchers ran eight separate cDNA reactions for each sample. Added by template switching were UMIs that each held a 6-nucleotide sample barcode. TCRdb processed the 5' RACE reads again and assigns one entry to each CDR3 protein, with no DNA. The sample totals around 150,000 distinct CDR3 sequences; its top ten clones hold about 2.4%. The sample consisted of blood. The TCR sequence derives from a human donor with ulcerative colitis or Crohn's disease, or a healthy co-twin of an affected twin (not recorded which). This chain links TRBV5-4 with TRBJ2-2; without DNA, the TCRdb call of TRBD1 cannot be checked. Here the CDR3 reads CASRLRTGPSSNTGELFF.